This TCR beta chain stems from a study of blood T cell repertoires in COVID-19. Study-wide background: The samples span acute and convalescent COVID-19 from the United States, Italy and Spain. Sources were T cells, B-cell-depleted T cells, or PBMCs; the material itself was cDNA or gDNA.

This clone was counted a few times. Deletions cut 1 base from V and 4 bases from J, with 9 bases between. This CDR3 is 14 amino acids long. In germline, CDR1 is SGHNT, CDR2 YYREEE (reference sequence). Original data processing: For nucleated cells, counts were estimated from reference gene primer amplification. TCRdb keeps only in-frame clones here, not all; method: immunoSEQ multiplex PCR. The DNA gave D and trimming, while V, J and clone size come from that table. The sample shows about 64,000 clones, 82% of them seen only once. The specimen sequenced was peripheral blood. The chain couples TRBV5-4 to TRBJ1-5, with D tentatively TRBD1 (5 bases). The clonotype comes from a human donor in a cohort sampled during active COVID-19. The CDR3: CASSLRQGNQPQHF. DNA for the CDR3: TGTGCCAGCAGCTTGAGGCAGGGTAATCAGCCCCAGCATTTT.